The next 5 T cell receptor beta chains were all read from a single sample in a study of blood T cell repertoires in COVID-19. TCRdb's copy holds only in-frame clones and misses some; the assay was immunoSEQ multiplex PCR. The table has around 150,000 clones, 70% to 90% seen once. The sample comprised peripheral blood. The receptors derive from a human donor in a cohort sampled during active COVID-19.

The rearrangement links TRBV7-7 to TRBJ2-5, with TRBD2 identical over 9 bases. The CDR3 sequence is 17 residues long. After removal of 3 bases from V and 2 bases from J, the junction contained 10 bases not matched to a gene. Germline lookup yields CDR1 SSHAT and CDR2 FNYEAQ (reference sequence). The CDR3 DNA reads as TGTGCCAGCAGCTTCCTATTGGGCGGGGGGGCTCAAGAGACCCAGTACTTC. Translated, it gives CASSFLLGGGAQETQYF.

Only a few counts were recorded for this clone. Written as DNA, the CDR3 is TGCGCCAGCAGCCAGGACAGGGGGCGACTGCGACAGACTAACTATGGCTACACCTTC. This codes for CASSQDRGRLRQTNYGYTF. The rearrangement uses TRBV4-3 and TRBJ1-2; 11 nucleotides match TRBD1. The CDR3 contains 19 residues. Trimming cost V 3 bases and J 0 bases; bases outside gene matches: 12. Germline loops: CDR1 LGHNA, CDR2 YSLEER.

This clone was counted a single time. The V and J genes are TRBV30 and TRBJ2-1; the match to TRBD2 covers 8 bases. Germline CDR1 and CDR2: GTSNPN and SVGIG (reference sequence). This CDR3 spans 13 amino acids. After removal of 4 bases from V and 3 bases from J, the junction contained 2 bases not matched to a gene. CDR3 sequence: CAWTSGFYNEQFF. CDR3 DNA sequence: TGTGCCTGGACTAGCGGGTTCTACAATGAGCAGTTCTTC.

This clone was recorded only once. V gene TRBV7-2 combines with J gene TRBJ1-6; D not resolved. This CDR3 spans 15 amino acids. Deletions cut 1 base from V and 4 bases from J, with 8 bases between. Germline-derived CDR1 and CDR2 are SGHTA and FQGNSA. In DNA form, the CDR3 reads TGTGCCAGCAGCTTAGTGTCACAATATAATTCACCCCTCCACTTT. Translated, it gives CASSLVSQYNSPLHF.

This clone came up a few times. The J gene is TRBJ2-1, the V gene TRBV7-9; 8 bases line up with TRBD2. This CDR3 has 17 amino acids. Losses at the gene ends were 3 bases for V and 1 base for J; bases not matched to a gene: 8. Germline lookup yields CDR1 SEHNR and CDR2 FQNEAQ (reference sequence). The CDR3 DNA follows: TGTGCCAGCAGCTTCTCCGGACTAGCTCTATCCTACAATGAGCAGTTCTTC. It translates to CASSFSGLALSYNEQFF. Full variable domain (missing parts from reference TRBV7-9 and TRBJ2-1): DTGVSQNPRHKITKRGQNVTFRCDPISEHNRLYWYRQTLGQGPEFLTYFQNEAQLEKSRLLSDRFSAERPKGSFSTLEIQRTEQGDSAMYLCASSFSGLALSYNEQFFGPGTRLTVL.